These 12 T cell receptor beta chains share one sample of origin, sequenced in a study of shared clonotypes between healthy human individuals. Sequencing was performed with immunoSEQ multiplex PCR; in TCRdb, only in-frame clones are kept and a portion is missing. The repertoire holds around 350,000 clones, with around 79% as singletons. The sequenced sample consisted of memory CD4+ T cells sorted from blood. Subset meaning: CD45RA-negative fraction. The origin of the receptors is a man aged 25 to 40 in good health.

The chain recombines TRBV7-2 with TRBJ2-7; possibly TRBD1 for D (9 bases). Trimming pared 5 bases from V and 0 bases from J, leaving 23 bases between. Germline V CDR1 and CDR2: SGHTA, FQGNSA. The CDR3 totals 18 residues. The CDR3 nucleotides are TGTGCCAGCAGCGCCCCGGGACAGGGCGGGGGGAGCTCCTACGAGCAGTACTTC. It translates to CASSAPGQGGGSSYEQYF. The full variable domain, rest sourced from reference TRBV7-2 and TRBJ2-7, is GAGVSQSPSNKVTEKGKDVELRCDPISGHTALYWYRQSLGQGLEFLIYFQGNSAPDKSGLPSDRFSAERTGGSVSTLTIQRTQQEDSAVYLCASSAPGQGGGSSYEQYFGPGTRLTVT.

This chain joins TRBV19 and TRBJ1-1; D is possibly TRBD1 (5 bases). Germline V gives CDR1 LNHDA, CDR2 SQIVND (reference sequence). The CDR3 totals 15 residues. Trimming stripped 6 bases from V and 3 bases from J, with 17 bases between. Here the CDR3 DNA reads TGTGCCAGTAGCCAACATTCAGGGAAGTACACTGAAGCTTTCTTT. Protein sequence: CASSQHSGKYTEAFF.

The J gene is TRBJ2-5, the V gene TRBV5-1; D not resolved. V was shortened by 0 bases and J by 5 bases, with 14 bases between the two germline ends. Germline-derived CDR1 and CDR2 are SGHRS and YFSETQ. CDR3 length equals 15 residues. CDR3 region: CASSLGYRDLETQYF. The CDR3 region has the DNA TGCGCCAGCAGCTTGGGGTATAGGGATTTGGAGACCCAGTACTTC. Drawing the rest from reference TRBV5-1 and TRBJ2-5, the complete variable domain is KAGVTQTPRYLIKTRGQQVTLSCSPISGHRSVSWYQQTPGQGLQFLFEYFSETQRNKGNFPGRFSGRQFSNSRSEMNVSTLELGDSALYLCASSLGYRDLETQYFGPGTRLLVL.

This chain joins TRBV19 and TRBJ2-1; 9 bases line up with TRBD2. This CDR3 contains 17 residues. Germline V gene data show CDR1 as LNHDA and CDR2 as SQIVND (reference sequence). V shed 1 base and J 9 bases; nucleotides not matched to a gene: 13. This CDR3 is CASSIGLAVSVAGEQFF. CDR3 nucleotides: TGTGCCAGTAGTATAGGACTAGCGGTTTCCGTTGCGGGTGAGCAGTTCTTC.

The CDR3 spells CATTGLRYEQYF. In nucleotides, the CDR3 is TGTGCCACTACCGGACTACGTTACGAGCAGTACTTC. The J gene is TRBJ2-7, the V gene TRBV10-3; D possibly corresponds to TRBD2 (6 bases). The CDR3 length is 12 residues. Trimming stripped 10 bases from V and 4 bases from J, with 14 bases between. From germline, CDR1 is ENHRY and CDR2 SYGVKD.

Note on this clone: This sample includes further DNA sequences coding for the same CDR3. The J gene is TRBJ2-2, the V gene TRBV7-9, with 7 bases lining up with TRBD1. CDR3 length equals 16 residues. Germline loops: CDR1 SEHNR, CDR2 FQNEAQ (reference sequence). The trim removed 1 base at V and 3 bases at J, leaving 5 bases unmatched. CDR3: CASSLVWQGDTGELFF. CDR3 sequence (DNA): TGTGCCAGCAGCTTAGTTTGGCAGGGGGACACCGGGGAGCTGTTTTTT.

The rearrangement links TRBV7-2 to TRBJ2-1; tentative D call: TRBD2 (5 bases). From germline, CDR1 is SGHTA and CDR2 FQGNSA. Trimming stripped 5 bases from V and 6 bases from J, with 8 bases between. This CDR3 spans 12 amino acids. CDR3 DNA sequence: TGTGCCAGCAGCAGGGCGGGCAATGAGCAGTTCTTC. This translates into CASSRAGNEQFF.

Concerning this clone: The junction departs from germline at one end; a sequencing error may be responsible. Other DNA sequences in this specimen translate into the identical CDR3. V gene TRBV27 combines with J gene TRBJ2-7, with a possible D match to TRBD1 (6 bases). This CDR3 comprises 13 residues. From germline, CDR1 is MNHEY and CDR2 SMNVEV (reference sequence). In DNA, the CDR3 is TGCGCCAGCAGACAAACAGGGAGATACGAGCAGTACTTC. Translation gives CASRQTGRYEQYF.

The CDR3: CASSLSYTSGSGDEQFF. The CDR3 DNA is TGTGCCAGCAGTTTATCGTATACTAGCGGGAGTGGGGATGAGCAGTTCTTC. This sequence joins TRBV27 and TRBJ2-1; 11 bases line up with TRBD2. The V and J ends lost 0 bases and 8 bases, in that order; junction bases with no gene match: 9. Per germline, CDR1 MNHEY and CDR2 SMNVEV (reference sequence). There are 17 residues in the CDR3.

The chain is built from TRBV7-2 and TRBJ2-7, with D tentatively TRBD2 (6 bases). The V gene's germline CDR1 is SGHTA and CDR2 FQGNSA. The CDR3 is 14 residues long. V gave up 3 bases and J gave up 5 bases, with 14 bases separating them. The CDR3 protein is CASSLNGSGDEQYF. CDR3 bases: TGTGCCAGCAGCTTGAACGGGAGTGGTGACGAGCAGTACTTC.

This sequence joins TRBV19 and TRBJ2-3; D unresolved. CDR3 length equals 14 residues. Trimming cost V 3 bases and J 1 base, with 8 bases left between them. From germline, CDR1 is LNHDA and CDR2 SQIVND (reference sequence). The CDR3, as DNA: TGTGCCAGTAGTATTCGTTCGGGCACAGATACGCAGTATTTT. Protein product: CASSIRSGTDTQYF.

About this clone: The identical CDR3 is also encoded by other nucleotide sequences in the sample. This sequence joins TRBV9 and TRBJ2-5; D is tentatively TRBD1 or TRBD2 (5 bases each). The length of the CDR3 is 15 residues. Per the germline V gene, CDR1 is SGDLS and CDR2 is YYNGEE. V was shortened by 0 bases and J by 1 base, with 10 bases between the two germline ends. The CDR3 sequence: CASSVDGTRQETQYF. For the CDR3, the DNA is TGTGCCAGCAGCGTAGACGGGACCCGCCAAGAGACCCAGTACTTC.